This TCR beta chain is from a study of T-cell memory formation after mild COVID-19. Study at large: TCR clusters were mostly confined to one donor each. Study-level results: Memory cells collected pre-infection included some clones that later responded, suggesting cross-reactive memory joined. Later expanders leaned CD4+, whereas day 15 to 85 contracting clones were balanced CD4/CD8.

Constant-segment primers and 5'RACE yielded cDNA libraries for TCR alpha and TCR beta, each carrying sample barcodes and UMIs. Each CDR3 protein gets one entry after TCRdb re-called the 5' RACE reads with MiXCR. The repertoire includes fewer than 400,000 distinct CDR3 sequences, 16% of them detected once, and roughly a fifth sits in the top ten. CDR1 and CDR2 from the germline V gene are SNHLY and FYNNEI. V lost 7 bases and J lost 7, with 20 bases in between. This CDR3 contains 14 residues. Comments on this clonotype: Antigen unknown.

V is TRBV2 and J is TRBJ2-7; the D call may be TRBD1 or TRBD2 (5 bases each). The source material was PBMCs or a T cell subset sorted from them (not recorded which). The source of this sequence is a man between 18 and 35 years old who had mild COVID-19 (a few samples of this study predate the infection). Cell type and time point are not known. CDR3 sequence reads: CASNPGTRIIEQYF. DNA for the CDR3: TGTGCCAGCAACCCCGGGACCCGGATTATAGAGCAGTACTTC. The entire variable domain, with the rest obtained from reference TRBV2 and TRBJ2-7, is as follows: EPEVTQTPSHQVTQMGQEVILRCVPISNHLYFYWYRQILGQKVEFLVSFYNNEISEKSEIFDDQFSVERPDGSNFTLKIRSTKLEDSAMYFCASNPGTRIIEQYFGPGTRLTVT.